The 30 T cell receptor beta chains reported below all come from one sample, sequenced in a study of shared clonotypes between healthy human individuals. Profiled with immunoSEQ multiplex PCR; TCRdb holds only in-frame clones, not every one. The sample includes about 1.5 million clones, around 95% of them seen just once. Sample: naive CD4+ T cells sorted from blood. Subset noted: CD45RA+ positively selected. Every receptor here comes from a man aged 25 to 40 in good health.

This clone was seen a few times. The CDR3 sequence: CASSLRIGGSYEQYF. The CDR3 region has the DNA TGTGCCAGCAGTTTAAGAATCGGTGGCTCCTACGAGCAGTACTTC. The rearrangement joins TRBV27 to TRBJ2-7, with D unclear. Per the germline V gene, CDR1 is MNHEY and CDR2 is SMNVEV (reference sequence). Trimming cost V 2 bases and J 0 bases, with 11 bases left between them. The CDR3 extends over 15 amino acids.

The rearrangement joins TRBV15 to TRBJ1-1, with D possibly matching TRBD1 (5 bases). The V end was cut by 1 base, the J end by 3 bases, with 18 bases between. The CDR3 totals 17 residues. Germline V gives CDR1 LNHNV, CDR2 YYDKDF (reference sequence). The CDR3 here is CATSRGQGAGFDTEAFF. The CDR3 coding sequence is TGTGCCACCAGCAGAGGTCAAGGTGCAGGGTTTGACACTGAAGCTTTCTTT.

V gene TRBV29-1 combines with J gene TRBJ2-3, with D perhaps TRBD1 or TRBD2 (5 bases each). Germline CDR1 is SQVTM and CDR2 is ANQGSEA. V lost 4 bases, J lost 8 bases, and 10 bases lay in between. This CDR3 has 11 residues. CDR3 DNA sequence: TGCAGCGTTGCAATTGGGGGTACGCAGTATTTT. It encodes CSVAIGGTQYF.

This chain connects TRBV7-9 to TRBJ2-2; TRBD2 agrees at 7 bases. J gave up 0 bases and V 6 bases, and 10 bases lay outside the gene matches. CDR3 size: 17 residues. CDR1 and CDR2 (germline): SEHNR, FQNEAQ (reference sequence). CDR3: CASRILAAIANTGELFF. The DNA of the CDR3 is TGTGCCAGCAGAATCCTAGCGGCTATCGCGAACACCGGGGAGCTGTTTTTT. Using reference TRBV7-9 and TRBJ2-2 for the parts outside the CDR3, the full variable domain is DTGVSQNPRHKITKRGQNVTFRCDPISEHNRLYWYRQTLGQGPEFLTYFQNEAQLEKSRLLSDRFSAERPKGSFSTLEIQRTEQGDSAMYLCASRILAAIANTGELFFGEGSRLTVL.

The V and J genes are TRBV6-1 and TRBJ2-3, with 10 bases aligning to TRBD2. The CDR3 is made up of 18 amino acids. V dropped 4 bases and J dropped 2; count of bases not matched to a gene: 12. Germline V lookup: CDR1 MNHNS, CDR2 SASEGT. Here the CDR3 DNA reads TGTGCCAGCAGTGGCACTAGCGGGGCGATACTTAACACAGATACGCAGTATTTT. Translated: CASSGTSGAILNTDTQYF.

The rearrangement uses TRBV6-5 and TRBJ2-3; 8 positions match TRBD1. The CDR3 covers 15 residues. Germline V gene data show CDR1 as MNHEY and CDR2 as SVGAGI. With V trimmed by 7 bases and J by 2 bases, 8 bases remained unmatched. In nucleotides, the CDR3 is TGTGCCAGCAAGGGGAGCAGGGGGCTCACAGATACGCAGTATTTT. Amino acids: CASKGSRGLTDTQYF.

The rearrangement uses TRBV10-2 and TRBJ2-7; a possible D gene is TRBD1 (6 bases). CDR1 WSHSY and CDR2 SAAADI come from the germline V gene. Trimming shortened V by 8 bases and J by 3 bases, and 8 bases separated the two germline ends. The length of the CDR3 is 11 residues. CDR3 region: CASSQGYEQYF. The DNA of the CDR3 is TGCGCCAGCTCACAGGGCTACGAGCAGTACTTC.

This rearrangement joins TRBV6-1 to TRBJ2-1, with 11 nucleotides matching TRBD2. V lost 4 bases and J lost 5; bases outside the gene matches: 10. Germline V gene sequence: CDR1 MNHNS, CDR2 SASEGT. The CDR3 length is 17 residues. The chain's CDR3 is CASSGRKQTSGNNEQFF. The CDR3 DNA follows: TGTGCCAGCAGTGGCCGAAAGCAGACTAGCGGGAACAATGAGCAGTTCTTC.

The V gene is TRBV7-3, the J gene TRBJ2-3; D possibly corresponds to TRBD2 (6 bases). Germline CDR1 is SGHTA and CDR2 is FQGTGA. V dropped 3 bases and J dropped 6 bases, with 13 bases sitting between them. CDR3 length: 14 residues. As DNA, the CDR3 is TGTGCCAGCAGCTTCGGGGGAGCCGGGGATACGCAGTATTTT. Amino acids: CASSFGGAGDTQYF.

The chain couples TRBV28 to TRBJ2-7; the match to TRBD2 covers 11 bases. J lost 2 bases, V lost 5 bases, and 8 bases had no gene match. The germline CDR1 and CDR2 sequences are MDHEN and SYDVKM. The CDR3 has 16 residues. CDR3 sequence reads: CASSRGLAGFAYEQYF. The CDR3 DNA sequence: TGTGCCAGCAGTCGAGGACTAGCGGGCTTTGCCTACGAGCAGTACTTC. The full variable domain, completed using reference TRBV28 and TRBJ2-7, is DVKVTQSSRYLVKRTGEKVFLECVQDMDHENMFWYRQDPGLGLRLIYFSYDVKMKEKGDIPEGYSVSREKKERFSLILESASTNQTSMYLCASSRGLAGFAYEQYFGPGTRLTVT.

The V gene is TRBV6-5, the J gene TRBJ1-4; D unclear. The germline V gene has CDR1 MNHEY and CDR2 SVGAGI. The V gene lost 7 bases and the J gene lost 6 bases, with 15 bases spanning the gap. CDR3 size: 14 residues. The CDR3 DNA is TGTGCCAGCACCATGAGAGGGAGTCATGAAAAACTGTTTTTT. This codes for CASTMRGSHEKLFF.

This clone was recorded once. The chain combines TRBV15 with TRBJ2-3, with TRBD1 matching over 8 bases. Germline CDR1 reads LNHNV; CDR2 reads YYDKDF (reference sequence). The CDR3 sequence is 15 residues long. Losses at the gene ends were 0 bases for V and 11 bases for J; bases not matched to a gene: 10. The CDR3 protein is CATSRDVAGGIGQYF. CDR3 coding DNA: TGTGCCACCAGCAGAGATGTGGCAGGGGGCATCGGGCAGTATTTT. The full variable domain, its missing parts supplied by reference TRBV15 and TRBJ2-3, is DAMVIQNPRYQVTQFGKPVTLSCSQTLNHNVMYWYQQKSSQAPKLLFHYYDKDFNNEADTPDNFQSRRPNTSFCFLDIRSPGLGDTAMYLCATSRDVAGGIGQYFGPGTRLTVL.

J is TRBJ2-7 and V is TRBV7-3; D not certain. V was clipped by 2 bases and J by 6 bases, with 11 bases between them. Per the germline V gene, CDR1 is SGHTA and CDR2 is FQGTGA. The CDR3 runs 13 residues. The CDR3 nucleotides are TGTGCCAGCAGCTTATGGGGTACGGGCGAGCAGTACTTC. Its protein product is CASSLWGTGEQYF.

The table lists this clone with a count of one. This sequence joins TRBV15 and TRBJ2-1; 10 nucleotides line up with TRBD2. This CDR3 comprises 15 residues. Germline CDR1 and CDR2: LNHNV and YYDKDF (reference sequence). With 3 bases clipped from V and 5 bases from J, the junction kept 4 bases outside the gene matches. The CDR3 coding sequence is TGTGCCACCAGCAGCGAGCGGGGGGGAAACAATGAGCAGTTCTTC. Its translation is CATSSERGGNNEQFF.

This chain uses TRBV18 with TRBJ2-7, with D unresolved. The CDR3 extends over 13 amino acids. Trimming shortened V by 6 bases and J by 3 bases, and 12 bases separated the two germline ends. Germline-derived CDR1 and CDR2 are KGHSH and LQKENI. Here the CDR3 DNA reads TGTGCCAGCTCCGGTTCGATTCTCTACGAGCAGTACTTC. It encodes CASSGSILYEQYF. The variable domain in full, completed from reference TRBV18 and TRBJ2-7, reads NAGVMQNPRHLVRRRGQEARLRCSPMKGHSHVYWYRQLPEEGLKFMVYLQKENIIDESGMPKERFSAEFPKEGPSILRIQQVVRGDSAAYFCASSGSILYEQYFGPGTRLTVT.

The chain has TRBV29-1 and TRBJ2-1; D gene unclear. There are 11 residues in the CDR3. Deletions cut 3 bases from V and 5 bases from J, with 5 bases between. Germline values: CDR1 SQVTM, CDR2 ANQGSEA. The CDR3 DNA follows: TGCAGCGTTGAGAGGAACAATGAGCAGTTCTTC. This encodes CSVERNNEQFF.

The chain employs TRBV28 and TRBJ1-5; D is unclear. The V and J ends lost 1 base and 0 bases respectively, with 4 bases between them. The CDR3 runs 14 residues. The germline V gene encodes CDR1 MDHEN and CDR2 SYDVKM. The CDR3 nucleotides are TGTGCCAGCAGTTTATCAAATAGCAATCAGCCCCAGCATTTT. As protein: CASSLSNSNQPQHF.

The chain combines TRBV5-1 with TRBJ2-1; 13 nucleotides match TRBD2. The V gene's germline CDR1 is SGHRS and CDR2 YFSETQ. Losses at the gene ends were 4 bases for V and 7 bases for J; bases not matched to a gene: 5. The CDR3 is made up of 15 amino acids. CDR3 nucleotides: TGCGCCAGCAGCGCGACGACTAGCGGGAGGAATGAGCAGTTCTTC. Translation gives CASSATTSGRNEQFF.

The rearrangement links TRBV10-1 to TRBJ2-1; no definite D call. V dropped 4 bases and J dropped 2 bases, with 15 bases sitting between them. The germline V gene has CDR1 WNHNN and CDR2 SYGVQD (reference sequence). CDR3 length: 16 amino acids. The CDR3 here is CASSGPQRGTYNEQFF. The DNA of the CDR3 is TGCGCCAGCAGTGGCCCCCAGCGTGGAACCTACAATGAGCAGTTCTTC.

This clone came up a few times. The chain couples TRBV10-2 to TRBJ1-5; D gene uncertain. This CDR3 is built from 18 residues. V was shortened by 2 bases and J by 7 bases, with 24 bases between the two germline ends. Germline V gene data show CDR1 as WSHSY and CDR2 as SAAADI. The CDR3 bases are TGCGCCAGCAGTGAGCTGCAGGTAATTGGCGCTGCAGGACAGCCCCAGCATTTT. Translating it yields CASSELQVIGAAGQPQHF.

DNA of the CDR3: TGTGCCAGCAGCTTGGAGCTGAACACAGATACGCAGTATTTT. This codes for CASSLELNTDTQYF. The V call is TRBV5-4, the J call TRBJ2-3; D is unresolved. The V end was cut by 0 bases, the J end by 2 bases, with 7 bases between. CDR1 SGHNT and CDR2 YYREEE come from the germline V gene (reference sequence). The CDR3 extends over 14 amino acids. Full variable domain (outside the CDR3, taken from reference TRBV5-4 and TRBJ2-3): ETGVTQSPTHLIKTRGQQVTLRCSSQSGHNTVSWYQQALGQGPQFIFQYYREEENGRGNFPPRFSGLQFPNYSSELNVNALELDDSALYLCASSLELNTDTQYFGPGTRLTVL.

The V and J genes are TRBV5-4 and TRBJ2-2; D is unresolved. The CDR3 is 17 residues long. Trimming cost V 0 bases and J 0 bases, with 12 bases left between them. The germline gives CDR1 SGHNT, CDR2 YYREEE (reference sequence). CDR3 loop: CASSLDLQLSNTGELFF. The CDR3 DNA reads as TGTGCCAGCAGCTTGGACTTGCAGTTATCGAACACCGGGGAGCTGTTTTTT. Variable domain in full (rest from reference TRBV5-4 and TRBJ2-2): ETGVTQSPTHLIKTRGQQVTLRCSSQSGHNTVSWYQQALGQGPQFIFQYYREEENGRGNFPPRFSGLQFPNYSSELNVNALELDDSALYLCASSLDLQLSNTGELFFGEGSRLTVL.

The V gene is TRBV5-8, the J gene TRBJ1-5, with 7 bases lining up with TRBD1. Trimming took 2 bases from V and 3 from J; bases not matched to a gene: 11. CDR3 length equals 17 residues. CDR1 and CDR2 from the germline V gene are SGHTS and YDEGEE. CDR3 bases: TGTGCCAGCAGCTTCCAGGGACAGAGCCCTTTCAATCAGCCCCAGCATTTT. It encodes CASSFQGQSPFNQPQHF.

The chain joins TRBV9 to TRBJ1-2; weak D call: TRBD1 (6 bases). In germline, CDR1 is SGDLS, CDR2 YYNGEE. This CDR3 is 14 amino acids long. Between the trimmed V and J ends, which lost 4 bases and 3 bases, there was a span of 13 bases. For the CDR3, the DNA is TGTGCCAGCAGCTCCTCTGGGGGCGACTATGGCTACACCTTC. Translated: CASSSSGGDYGYTF.

V gene TRBV7-7 combines with J gene TRBJ2-1; 11 nucleotides match TRBD2. The CDR3 loop spans 19 amino acids. V lost 5 bases and J lost 0; bases outside the gene matches: 12. Germline CDR1 SSHAT, CDR2 FNYEAQ (reference sequence). The CDR3 is CASSPSGLAGLSSYNEQFF. The CDR3 region has the DNA TGTGCCAGCAGCCCCTCCGGACTAGCGGGCTTGAGCTCCTACAATGAGCAGTTCTTC.

The chain is built from TRBV20-1 and TRBJ2-7; perhaps D is TRBD1 or TRBD2 (5 bases each). The germline V gene has CDR1 DFQATT and CDR2 SNEGSKA (reference sequence). CDR3 length equals 11 residues. Trimming stripped 6 bases from V and 5 bases from J, with 11 bases between. The CDR3 coding sequence is TGCAGTGCGAGGGGCGTGAACGAGCAGTACTTC. This sequence encodes CSARGVNEQYF.

Only one count was recorded for this clone. The J gene is TRBJ1-2, the V gene TRBV20-1; D ambiguous. The CDR3 is made up of 9 amino acids. V lost 6 bases and J lost 6, with 5 bases in between. Germline V gene lookup returns CDR1 DFQATT and CDR2 SNEGSKA (reference sequence). DNA of the CDR3: TGCAGTGCCGTAGATGGCTACACCTTC. Residues: CSAVDGYTF.

The chain recombines TRBV6-1 with TRBJ2-3; 7 positions match TRBD1. V was clipped by 11 bases and J by 2 bases; unmatched bases: 10. Looked up from germline, CDR1 is MNHNS and CDR2 is SASEGT. This CDR3 has 14 residues. CDR3 nucleotide sequence: TGTGCCGGCCGGACAGGAACTCTCACAGATACGCAGTATTTT. This sequence encodes CAGRTGTLTDTQYF.

This clone occurred a few times. J is TRBJ2-3 and V is TRBV6-5; no reliable D call. Trimming took off 4 bases at V and 4 bases at J, with 9 bases between the two ends. The CDR3 loop spans 13 amino acids. CDR1 and CDR2 from the germline V gene are MNHEY and SVGAGI. CDR3 bases: TGTGCCAGCAGTTCTTCTCGGTCAGATACGCAGTATTTT. It encodes CASSSSRSDTQYF.

The chain joins TRBV16 to TRBJ1-5; a possible D gene is TRBD1 (5 bases). The V and J ends lost 4 bases and 7 bases respectively, with 20 bases between them. The germline V gene has CDR1 KGHSY and CDR2 FQNENV. CDR3 length equals 16 residues. The CDR3 DNA is TGTGCCAGCAGCCGCCCCGGGTTAATCCGGGGCCAGCCCCAGCATTTT. It is translated as CASSRPGLIRGQPQHF.